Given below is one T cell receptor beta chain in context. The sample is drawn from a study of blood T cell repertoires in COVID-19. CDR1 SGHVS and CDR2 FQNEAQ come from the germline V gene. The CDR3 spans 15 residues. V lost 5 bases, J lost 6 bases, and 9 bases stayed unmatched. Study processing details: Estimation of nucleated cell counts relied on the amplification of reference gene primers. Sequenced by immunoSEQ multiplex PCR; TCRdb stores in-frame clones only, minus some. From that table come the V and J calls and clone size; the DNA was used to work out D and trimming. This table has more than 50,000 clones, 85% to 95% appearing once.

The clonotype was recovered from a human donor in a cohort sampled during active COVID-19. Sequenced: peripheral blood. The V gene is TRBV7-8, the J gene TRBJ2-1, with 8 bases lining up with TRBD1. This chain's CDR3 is CASSIDRGPRNEQFF. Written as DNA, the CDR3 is TGTGCCAGCAGCATTGACAGGGGACCGCGCAATGAGCAGTTCTTC.